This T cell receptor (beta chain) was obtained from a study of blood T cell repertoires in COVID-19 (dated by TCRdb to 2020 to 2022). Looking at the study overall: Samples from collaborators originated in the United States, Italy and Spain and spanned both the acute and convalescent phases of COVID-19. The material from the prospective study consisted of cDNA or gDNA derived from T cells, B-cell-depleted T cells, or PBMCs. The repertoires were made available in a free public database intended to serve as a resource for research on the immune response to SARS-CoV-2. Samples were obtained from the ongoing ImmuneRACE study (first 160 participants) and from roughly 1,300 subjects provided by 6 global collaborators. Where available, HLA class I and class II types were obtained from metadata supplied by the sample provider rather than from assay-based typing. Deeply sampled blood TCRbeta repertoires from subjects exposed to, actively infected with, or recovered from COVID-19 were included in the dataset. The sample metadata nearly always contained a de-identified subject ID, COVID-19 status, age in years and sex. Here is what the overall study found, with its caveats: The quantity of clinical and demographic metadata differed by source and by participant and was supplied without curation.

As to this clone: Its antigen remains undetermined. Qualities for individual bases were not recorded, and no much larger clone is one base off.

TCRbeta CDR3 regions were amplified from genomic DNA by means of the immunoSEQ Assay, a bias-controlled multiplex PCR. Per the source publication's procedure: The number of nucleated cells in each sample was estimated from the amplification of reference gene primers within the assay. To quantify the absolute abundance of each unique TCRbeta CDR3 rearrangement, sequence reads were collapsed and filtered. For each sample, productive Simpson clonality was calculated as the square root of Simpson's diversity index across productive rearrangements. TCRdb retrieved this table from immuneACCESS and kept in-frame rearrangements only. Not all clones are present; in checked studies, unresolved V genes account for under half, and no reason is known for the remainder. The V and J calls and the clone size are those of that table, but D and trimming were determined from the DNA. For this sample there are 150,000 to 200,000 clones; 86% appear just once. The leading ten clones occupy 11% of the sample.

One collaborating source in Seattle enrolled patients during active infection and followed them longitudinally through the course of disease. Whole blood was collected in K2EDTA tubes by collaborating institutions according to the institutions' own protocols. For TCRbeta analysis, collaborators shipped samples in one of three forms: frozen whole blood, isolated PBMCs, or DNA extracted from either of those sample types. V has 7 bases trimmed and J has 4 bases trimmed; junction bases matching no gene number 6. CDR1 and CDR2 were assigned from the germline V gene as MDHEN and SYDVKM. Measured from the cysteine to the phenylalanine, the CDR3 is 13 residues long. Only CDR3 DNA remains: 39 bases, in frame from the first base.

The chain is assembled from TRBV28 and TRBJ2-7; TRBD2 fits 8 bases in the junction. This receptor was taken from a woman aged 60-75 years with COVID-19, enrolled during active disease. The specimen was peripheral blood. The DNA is TGTGCCAGCACCCTGGGACTAGTGTACGAGCAGTACTTC. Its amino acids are CASTLGLVYEQYF.